Below, 22 T cell receptor beta chains from the same sample are listed, as sequenced in a study of T cells after yellow fever vaccination. Via MiXCR, TCRdb re-called the 5' RACE reads, giving one row per CDR3 protein. The sample consists of about 360,000 distinct CDR3 sequences, 6% to 8% of them appearing once. The sample consisted of PBMCs, taken 5 days after the yellow fever booster vaccination. These receptors came from a man between 25 and 39 years old who received the YFV17D yellow fever vaccine.

The sample holds a few counts of this clonotype. The chain is built from TRBV18 and TRBJ2-7; no definite D call. CDR1 and CDR2 (germline): KGHSH, LQKENI. CDR3 size: 15 residues. The V and J ends lost 0 bases and 10 bases respectively, with 19 bases between them. CDR3 protein: CASSPPWTINSEQYF. The CDR3 bases are TGTGCCAGCTCACCACCATGGACCATAAACTCCGAACAGTACTTC. The full variable domain, in which reference TRBV18 and TRBJ2-7 provide the parts outside the CDR3, is NAGVMQNPRHLVRRRGQEARLRCSPMKGHSHVYWYRQLPEEGLKFMVYLQKENIIDESGMPKERFSAEFPKEGPSILRIQQVVRGDSAAYFCASSPPWTINSEQYFGPGTRLTVT.

This chain uses TRBV27 with TRBJ2-1; 7 nucleotides agree with TRBD2. The CDR3 covers 16 residues. The junction had 9 bases not matched to a gene; V was cut back by 2 bases and J by 5 bases. Per germline, CDR1 MNHEY and CDR2 SMNVEV (reference sequence). CDR3 loop: CASSLGIAGWNNEQFF. The CDR3, as DNA: TGTGCCAGCAGTTTAGGTATAGCGGGCTGGAACAATGAGCAGTTCTTC.

V gene TRBV20-1 combines with J gene TRBJ2-1; weak D call: TRBD2 (6 bases). CDR3 length: 14 residues. V was shortened by 6 bases and J by 7 bases, with 19 bases between the two germline ends. CDR1 and CDR2 from the germline V gene are DFQATT and SNEGSKA (reference sequence). CDR3 DNA sequence: TGCAGTGCCCCCGGGAAGACTAGTCGGAATGAGCAGTTCTTC. It specifies CSAPGKTSRNEQFF.

The genes are TRBV7-9 and TRBJ2-1, with TRBD2 identical over 7 bases. Germline values: CDR1 SEHNR, CDR2 FQNEAQ (reference sequence). The CDR3 sequence is 14 residues long. V was clipped by 4 bases and J by 14 bases; unmatched bases: 14. CDR3 amino acids: CASSYLLGEGREFF. In DNA form, the CDR3 reads TGTGCCAGCAGCTACCTCTTGGGGGAGGGCCGAGAGTTCTTC.

Concerning this clonotype: A junction end diverges from the germline sequence, so it may reflect a read error. The chain combines TRBV5-1 with TRBJ2-1; D remains ambiguous. Germline V gene sequence: CDR1 SGHRS, CDR2 YFSETQ. CDR3 length: 13 residues. This chain's CDR3 is CAISLAASREQFF. DNA of the CDR3: TGCGCCATCAGCTTGGCGGCCTCGCGTGAGCAGTTCTTC. Looking up the rest from reference TRBV5-1 and TRBJ2-1 gives the full variable domain: KAGVTQTPRYLIKTRGQQVTLSCSPISGHRSVSWYQQTPGQGLQFLFEYFSETQRNKGNFPGRFSGRQFSNSRSEMNVSTLELGDSALYLCAISLAASREQFFGPGTRLTVL.

The chain combines TRBV11-2 with TRBJ2-1, with TRBD2 matching over 7 bases. This CDR3 contains 18 residues. The germline CDR1 and CDR2 sequences are SGHAT and FQNNGV. V shed 5 bases, J shed 0 bases, and the junction held 13 bases outside the gene matches. The CDR3 coding sequence is TGTGCCAGCAGCCGGGAAGGCCCTAGCGGTACCTCCTACAATGAGCAGTTCTTC. Translation gives CASSREGPSGTSYNEQFF.

This clonotype was detected ten times or more. The chain couples TRBV4-3 to TRBJ2-3; D remains ambiguous. This CDR3 spans 15 amino acids. Germline loops: CDR1 LGHNA, CDR2 YSLEER. V lost 1 base to trimming and J lost 5 bases, with 13 bases between them. The CDR3: CASSQGRTRIDTQYF. CDR3 in DNA: TGCGCCAGCAGCCAAGGACGGACGCGCATAGATACGCAGTATTTT.

Ten or more counts support this clonotype. The chain is built from TRBV5-1 and TRBJ2-2; 8 bases are shared with TRBD2. CDR1 is SGHRS and CDR2 is YFSETQ in the germline V gene. The CDR3 contains 15 residues. The V and J ends lost 0 bases and 4 bases, in that order; junction bases with no gene match: 2. DNA of the CDR3: TGCGCCAGCAGCTTGGTAACTAGCGGCACCGGGGAGCTGTTTTTT. Its translation: CASSLVTSGTGELFF.

This chain connects TRBV7-9 to TRBJ1-2; possible D gene TRBD1, 5 bases. Trimming shortened V by 5 bases and J by 4 bases, and 11 bases separated the two germline ends. This CDR3 is 13 amino acids long. Germline V CDR1 and CDR2: SEHNR, FQNEAQ (reference sequence). CDR3 sequence: CASSGDGGYGYTF. CDR3 nucleotides: TGTGCCAGCAGCGGGGACGGGGGCTATGGCTACACCTTC.

This clonotype was counted many times. The chain links TRBV6-1 to TRBJ1-1; D is unclear. In germline, CDR1 is MNHNS, CDR2 SASEGT. This CDR3 region has 13 residues. Deletions cut 7 bases from V and 2 bases from J, with 11 bases between. CDR3 loop: CASILYTNTEAFF. The CDR3 DNA sequence: TGTGCCAGCATTCTTTACACCAACACTGAAGCTTTCTTT.

This clonotype was counted ten times or more. This chain links TRBV12-3 or TRBV12-4 with TRBJ2-2; D not certain. The germline V and J ends were trimmed by 7 bases and 8 bases, with 20 bases remaining between them. The CDR3 consists of 15 residues. The CDR3 loop reads CASTFARAPRGELFF. The CDR3 DNA sequence: TGTGCCAGCACCTTCGCCCGGGCCCCACGGGGGGAGCTGTTTTTT.

This clonotype was observed a few times. The chain combines TRBV4-3 with TRBJ2-1, with D possibly being TRBD2 (5 bases). The CDR3 spans 13 residues. The V end was cut by 0 bases, the J end by 9 bases, with 9 bases between. Germline V gives CDR1 LGHNA, CDR2 YSLEER. The CDR3 loop reads CASSQELGSEQFF. Here the CDR3 DNA reads TGCGCCAGCAGCCAAGAGTTGGGGAGTGAGCAGTTCTTC.

This clonotype was seen only a few times. As DNA, the CDR3 is TGTGCCAGCAGCCTGCTTGGACAGGGGGCCCCCACAGATACGCAGTATTTT. Protein: CASSLLGQGAPTDTQYF. V gene TRBV3-1 combines with J gene TRBJ2-3; 11 nucleotides agree with TRBD1. CDR1 and CDR2 (germline): LGHDT, YNNKEL (reference sequence). CDR3 length equals 17 residues. V was pared by 4 bases and J by 2 bases, with 8 bases of the junction left unmatched.

This clonotype was counted between two and nine times. The genes are TRBV2 and TRBJ2-2; the D is unclear. V gave up 3 bases and J gave up 3 bases, with 14 bases separating them. The CDR3 has 16 amino acids. The germline V gene has CDR1 SNHLY and CDR2 FYNNEI. DNA for the CDR3: TGTGCCAGCAGTGATTTGGCGGTAGAGCACACCGGGGAGCTGTTTTTT. This sequence encodes CASSDLAVEHTGELFF.

In its sample, this clonotype was seen a few times. V usage is TRBV5-8 and J usage is TRBJ1-5; D may be TRBD1 (6 bases). The V end was cut by 4 bases, the J end by 4 bases, with 12 bases between. Germline V gene lookup returns CDR1 SGHTS and CDR2 YDEGEE. This CDR3 comprises 14 residues. CDR3: CASSRGVRNQPQHF. The DNA for the CDR3 is TGTGCCAGCAGCAGGGGGGTGCGGAATCAGCCCCAGCATTTT.

Only a few counts were recorded for this clonotype. V usage is TRBV7-2 and J usage is TRBJ2-7, with TRBD2 matching 7 bases. Germline CDR1 reads SGHTA; CDR2 reads FQGNSA. The CDR3 has 15 amino acids. The V gene end was trimmed by 4 bases and the J gene end by 7 bases; junction bases not matched to a gene: 13. CDR3 bases: TGTGCCAGCAGCTCCGGGGCTAGCGGTTTCAGGGAGCAGTACTTC. Protein product: CASSSGASGFREQYF.

This clonotype was picked up a small number of times. The chain couples TRBV29-1 to TRBJ2-4, with a weak D call TRBD2 (5 bases). CDR1 and CDR2 from the germline V gene are SQVTM and ANQGSEA. V shed 7 bases and J shed 1 base, with 11 bases lying between them. The CDR3 is 13 residues long. The CDR3 protein is CSANTGAKNIQYF. CDR3 nucleotides: TGCAGCGCAAATACGGGGGCCAAAAACATTCAGTACTTC.

This clonotype was counted a few times. The gene calls are TRBV12-3 or TRBV12-4 and TRBJ2-5; 7 nucleotides agree with TRBD1. The V and J ends lost 6 bases and 3 bases, in that order; junction bases with no gene match: 7. The CDR3 contains 14 residues. The CDR3 loop is CASREGQEEETQYF. The CDR3 DNA follows: TGTGCCAGCAGGGAAGGACAGGAGGAAGAGACCCAGTACTTC.

This clonotype appeared many times. The rearrangement uses TRBV21-1 and TRBJ2-3. TRBV21-1 constitutes a pseudogene. The CDR3 loop spans 12 amino acids. CDR3: CASSKDRVSQYF. CDR3 in DNA: TGTGCCAGCAGCAAAGATCGAGTTTCGCAGTATTTT.

This clonotype was detected ten times or more. This chain uses TRBV15 with TRBJ2-5, with D maybe TRBD2 (6 bases). There are 15 residues in the CDR3. The germline V gene has CDR1 LNHNV and CDR2 YYDKDF (reference sequence). Trimming shortened V by 5 bases and J by 5 bases, and 18 bases separated the two germline ends. The CDR3 bases are TGTGCCACCAGCGCTCGGACCCCGGGGAGGGAGACCCAGTACTTC. Its protein product is CATSARTPGRETQYF.

The V gene is TRBV4-3, the J gene TRBJ2-2, with 10 bases fitting TRBD2. The junction had 6 bases not matched to a gene; V was cut back by 2 bases and J by 6 bases. The CDR3 spans 16 residues. Germline V CDR1 and CDR2: LGHNA, YSLEER. The chain's CDR3 is CASSQNSGRAAGELFF. The CDR3 DNA follows: TGCGCCAGCAGCCAAAACAGCGGGAGGGCCGCCGGGGAGCTGTTTTTT.

This clonotype appeared many times. The chain uses TRBV7-9 and TRBJ2-5, with unresolved D. In germline, CDR1 is SEHNR, CDR2 FQNEAQ (reference sequence). V was trimmed by 5 bases and J by 4 bases, leaving 17 bases between them. This CDR3 has 15 residues. The CDR3 spells CASSPPLRLGETQYF. CDR3 coding DNA: TGTGCCAGCAGCCCCCCTCTACGGCTAGGAGAGACCCAGTACTTC.